The 26 T cell receptor beta chains below were found in one sample sequenced in a study of cytomegalovirus exposure and HLA in healthy donors. PCR used 60 Vbeta primers and 13 Jbeta primers. Produced via immunoSEQ multiplex PCR; TCRdb's table is partial and in-frame only. The repertoire holds approximately 190,000 clones, roughly 84% seen once, with 2.6% in the top ten. The sequenced sample was PBMCs. These receptors originate from a woman aged 45-60 years in good health and CMV-seropositive.

The V call is TRBV7-2, the J call TRBJ2-3, with 12 bases that match TRBD2. The CDR3 is 17 residues long. The V and J ends lost 5 bases and 2 bases, in that order; junction bases with no gene match: 8. Germline CDR1 SGHTA, CDR2 FQGNSA. Here the CDR3 reads CASSPPASGGATDTQYF. The DNA for the CDR3 is TGTGCCAGCAGCCCCCCGGCTAGCGGGGGGGCCACAGATACGCAGTATTTT.

The chain carries TRBV27 and TRBJ2-5, with 9 nucleotides matching TRBD2. V dropped 4 bases and J dropped 5; count of bases not matched to a gene: 8. Looked up from germline, CDR1 is MNHEY and CDR2 is SMNVEV (reference sequence). This CDR3 is built from 15 residues. CDR3 amino acids: CASSSARGGIETQYF. The CDR3 DNA follows: TGTGCCAGCAGTTCGGCGCGGGGGGGCATTGAGACCCAGTACTTC.

This chain connects TRBV7-2 to TRBJ1-6; the D gene is possibly TRBD1 (6 bases). CDR3 size: 15 residues. The V gene's germline CDR1 is SGHTA and CDR2 FQGNSA. The V end lost 4 bases, the J end lost 10 bases, and 17 bases lay between the germline ends. In DNA form, the CDR3 reads TGTGCCAGCAGCTCCCAGGGGCTGCTAGGCTCACCCCTCCACTTT. It translates to CASSSQGLLGSPLHF. Filled out from reference TRBV7-2 and TRBJ1-6, the complete variable domain reads GAGVSQSPSNKVTEKGKDVELRCDPISGHTALYWYRQSLGQGLEFLIYFQGNSAPDKSGLPSDRFSAERTGGSVSTLTIQRTQQEDSAVYLCASSSQGLLGSPLHFGNGTRLTVT.

V is TRBV2 and J is TRBJ2-3; 14 bases align to TRBD2. The CDR3 runs to 16 residues. Germline V lookup: CDR1 SNHLY, CDR2 FYNNEI. Trimming at V came to 4 bases and at J to 5 bases, leaving 5 bases not matched to a gene. The chain's CDR3 is CASSALTSGGVDTQYF. In nucleotides, the CDR3 is TGTGCCAGCAGTGCTCTGACTAGCGGGGGGGTAGATACGCAGTATTTT.

V is TRBV7-2 and J is TRBJ2-2, with TRBD1 as a possible D gene (5 bases). CDR3 length equals 16 residues. Germline V gene data show CDR1 as SGHTA and CDR2 as FQGNSA. The germline V and J ends were trimmed by 2 bases and 5 bases, with 15 bases remaining between them. CDR3 amino acids: CASSLRDTQGTGELFF. The DNA of the CDR3 is TGTGCCAGCAGCTTACGAGATACCCAGGGTACCGGGGAGCTGTTTTTT. The entire variable domain, with the rest obtained from reference TRBV7-2 and TRBJ2-2, is as follows: GAGVSQSPSNKVTEKGKDVELRCDPISGHTALYWYRQSLGQGLEFLIYFQGNSAPDKSGLPSDRFSAERTGGSVSTLTIQRTQQEDSAVYLCASSLRDTQGTGELFFGEGSRLTVL.

This chain joins TRBV5-8 and TRBJ1-3, with TRBD1 as a possible D gene (5 bases). V lost 4 bases and J 0 bases, leaving 11 bases between the germline ends. This CDR3 contains 15 residues. Germline assignment: CDR1 SGHTS and CDR2 YDEGEE. The CDR3 DNA reads TGTGCCAGCAGCAGGGGTAGGAACTCTGGAAACACCATATATTTT. It translates to CASSRGRNSGNTIYF.

V is TRBV6-5 and J is TRBJ1-1, with D uncertain. Germline CDR1 MNHEY, CDR2 SVGAGI. The ends were cut back, 4 bases at V and 5 bases at J, with 14 bases in the middle. The CDR3 covers 14 residues. The CDR3: CASSSRYLETEAFF. DNA for the CDR3: TGTGCCAGCAGTTCGCGATACCTCGAAACTGAAGCTTTCTTT.

The CDR3 spells CASSQQGGRENTIYF. The CDR3 DNA reads TGCGCCAGCAGCCAGCAAGGGGGTAGGGAAAACACCATATATTTT. The chain carries TRBV5-1 and TRBJ1-3; TRBD1 might be the D (6 bases). CDR3 size: 15 residues. CDR1 is SGHRS and CDR2 is YFSETQ in the germline V gene. Trimming cost V 4 bases and J 6 bases, with 17 bases left between them. Using reference TRBV5-1 and TRBJ1-3 for the parts outside the CDR3, the full variable domain is KAGVTQTPRYLIKTRGQQVTLSCSPISGHRSVSWYQQTPGQGLQFLFEYFSETQRNKGNFPGRFSGRQFSNSRSEMNVSTLELGDSALYLCASSQQGGRENTIYFGEGSWLTVV.

V usage is TRBV7-6 and J usage is TRBJ2-7; 9 nucleotides match TRBD1. V lost 5 bases and J lost 7; bases outside the gene matches: 3. The CDR3 has 12 residues. Germline CDR1 and CDR2: SGHVS and FNYEAQ. The CDR3 nucleotides are TGTGCCAGCAGCGGGACAGGGTGGGAGCAGTACTTC. Translating gives CASSGTGWEQYF.

The V gene is TRBV18, the J gene TRBJ1-4; no definite D call. Germline values: CDR1 KGHSH, CDR2 LQKENI. The CDR3 runs 15 residues. V was pared by 5 bases and J by 0 bases, with 10 bases between. DNA of the CDR3: TGTGCCAGCTCATATAGCGCTGCAACTAATGAAAAACTGTTTTTT. Its translation is CASSYSAATNEKLFF.

The rearrangement uses TRBV6-5 and TRBJ2-5; 9 nucleotides agree with TRBD2. Losses at the gene ends were 2 bases for V and 2 bases for J; bases not matched to a gene: 6. The CDR3 contains 16 residues. Germline V CDR1 and CDR2: MNHEY, SVGAGI. In DNA, the CDR3 is TGTGCCAGCAGTTACCTTTTGCTAGCGGGGCAAGAGACCCAGTACTTC. It yields the protein CASSYLLLAGQETQYF.

The chain uses TRBV5-1 and TRBJ1-6; no reliable D call. The CDR3 has 16 amino acids. Trimming removed 0 bases from V and 5 bases from J, with 12 bases in between. CDR1 and CDR2 from the germline V gene are SGHRS and YFSETQ. The CDR3 DNA is TGCGCCAGCAGCTTGGAGCGGCAGATCGATAATTCACCCCTCCACTTT. Its translation is CASSLERQIDNSPLHF.

The V call is TRBV4-1, the J call TRBJ1-4; D is uncertain. There are 15 residues in the CDR3. Trimming removed 3 bases from V and 2 bases from J, with 10 bases in between. Germline CDR1 MGHRA, CDR2 YSYEKL. CDR3 in DNA: TGCGCCAGCAGCCAGAGTTCACAGACTAATGAAAAACTGTTTTTT. This codes for CASSQSSQTNEKLFF.

The rearrangement uses TRBV27 and TRBJ2-7, with 7 bases aligning to TRBD1. Germline CDR1 and CDR2: MNHEY and SMNVEV (reference sequence). The CDR3 covers 14 residues. J was trimmed by 3 bases and V by 4 bases; bases with no gene match: 6. CDR3 amino acids: CASSWTGGDYEQYF. For the CDR3, the DNA is TGTGCCAGCAGTTGGACAGGTGGGGACTACGAGCAGTACTTC.

The chain joins TRBV11-2 to TRBJ2-1; D may be TRBD1 (5 bases). The CDR3 runs to 13 residues. CDR1 is SGHAT, CDR2 FQNNGV, per germline. V lost 3 bases to trimming and J lost 5 bases, with 8 bases between them. Here the CDR3 DNA reads TGTGCCAGCAGCTTGCAGGGAAACAATGAGCAGTTCTTC. Amino acids: CASSLQGNNEQFF.

This chain links TRBV6-5 with TRBJ2-1; the D is unclear. Germline CDR1 is MNHEY and CDR2 is SVGAGI. V was clipped by 0 bases and J by 9 bases, with 12 bases between them. The CDR3 length is 14 residues. CDR3 sequence: CASSYSGQAFEQFF. CDR3 coding DNA: TGTGCCAGCAGTTACTCGGGCCAGGCGTTTGAGCAGTTCTTC.

V gene TRBV28 combines with J gene TRBJ2-1, with D perhaps TRBD1 (6 bases). The CDR3 spans 16 residues. CDR1 and CDR2 (germline): MDHEN, SYDVKM. V was cut by 7 bases and J by 4 bases, with 20 bases left in between. The CDR3 DNA is TGTGCCAGCAAAACAGGGAAAGGGTATCAATACAATGAGCAGTTCTTC. Protein sequence: CASKTGKGYQYNEQFF.

The genes are TRBV5-4 and TRBJ1-3; tentatively, D is TRBD1 (6 bases). The germline V gene encodes CDR1 SGHNT and CDR2 YYREEE (reference sequence). Deletions cut 2 bases from V and 4 bases from J, with 13 bases between. The CDR3 spans 15 residues. The CDR3 protein is CASSFRGAQGNTIYF. The DNA for the CDR3 is TGTGCCAGCAGCTTCCGGGGGGCGCAAGGAAACACCATATATTTT.

The chain has TRBV5-4 and TRBJ2-7; 7 bases match TRBD1. Losses at the gene ends were 1 base for V and 2 bases for J; bases not matched to a gene: 3. Germline CDR1 SGHNT, CDR2 YYREEE (reference sequence). The CDR3 consists of 14 residues. CDR3 amino acids: CASSLMGQPYEQYF. CDR3 nucleotide sequence: TGTGCCAGCAGCTTGATGGGACAGCCCTACGAGCAGTACTTC.

The chain recombines TRBV5-8 with TRBJ2-3; weak D call: TRBD2 (7 bases). The CDR3 has 16 amino acids. The V gene's germline CDR1 is SGHTS and CDR2 YDEGEE. Trimming removed 4 bases at V and 1 base at J, with 16 bases between. The CDR3 sequence: CASSRSRGPGTDTQYF. The CDR3 DNA follows: TGTGCCAGCAGCCGCTCGCGGGGGCCGGGCACAGATACGCAGTATTTT.

V and J are TRBV27 and TRBJ2-7; D is undetermined. V was pared by 3 bases and J by 0 bases, with 6 bases between. Per the germline V gene, CDR1 is MNHEY and CDR2 is SMNVEV (reference sequence). The CDR3 length is 13 residues. CDR3 coding DNA: TGTGCCAGCAGTTTGGCTAGCTCCTACGAGCAGTACTTC. Its translation: CASSLASSYEQYF.

The chain uses TRBV6-1 and TRBJ2-3; no clear D. CDR3 length equals 13 residues. The V gene's germline CDR1 is MNHNS and CDR2 SASEGT. The germline V and J ends were trimmed by 5 bases and 8 bases, with 14 bases remaining between them. The CDR3 loop is CASSTVGAPTQYF. Written as DNA, the CDR3 is TGTGCCAGCAGTACCGTCGGAGCTCCTACGCAGTATTTT.

Of note for this clone: This sample also contains other DNA sequences that code for the same CDR3. The chain couples TRBV15 to TRBJ1-2, with D tentatively TRBD1 (5 bases). Germline CDR1 is LNHNV and CDR2 is YYDKDF (reference sequence). V was pared by 3 bases and J by 8 bases, with 16 bases between. The CDR3 sequence is 14 residues long. Written as DNA, the CDR3 is TGTGCCACCAGCAGCACCCGGGGGGTGACGGGCTACACCTTC. Its protein product is CATSSTRGVTGYTF.

The V call is TRBV6-1, the J call TRBJ2-1; 7 bases are shared with TRBD2. The V and J ends lost 9 bases and 9 bases, in that order; junction bases with no gene match: 11. Germline loops: CDR1 MNHNS, CDR2 SASEGT. The CDR3 has 13 residues. Written as DNA, the CDR3 is TGTGCCAGTGCGGGGGAAGCTTCCAGTGAGCAGTTCTTC. This gives the protein CASAGEASSEQFF.

This chain links TRBV9 with TRBJ2-3; the match to TRBD2 covers 8 bases. The germline V gene encodes CDR1 SGDLS and CDR2 YYNGEE. The ends lost 4 bases at V and 5 bases at J; junction bases unmatched: 12. This CDR3 region has 16 residues. CDR3 amino acids: CASSPRGPGGRDTQYF. The DNA of the CDR3 is TGTGCCAGCAGCCCGAGGGGCCCGGGGGGGCGAGATACGCAGTATTTT.

This clone came up a few times. V gene TRBV4-3 combines with J gene TRBJ2-1; D possibly corresponds to TRBD1 (6 bases). CDR1 and CDR2 from the germline V gene are LGHNA and YSLEER. The CDR3 runs to 14 residues. V shed 0 bases and J shed 3 bases, with 6 bases lying between them. Here the CDR3 reads CASSQEQGYNEQFF. CDR3 DNA sequence: TGCGCCAGCAGCCAAGAACAGGGCTACAATGAGCAGTTCTTC.